These 9 T cell receptor beta chains were sequenced from one sample in a study of cytomegalovirus exposure and HLA in healthy donors (dated by TCRdb to 2016 to 2017). The library relied on the immunoSEQ multiplex PCR assay. For the multiplex PCR, a mixture combining 60 forward primers for TCR Vbeta segments and 13 reverse primers for TCR Jbeta segments was used. In TCRdb, the immuneACCESS table is reduced to in-frame sequences with V and J assigned. These tables do not hold every clone; where another copy was compared, an unresolved V gene accounts for under half, and the others remain unexplained. Counted in this sample were around 190,000 clones; 79% of them appeared once. Jointly, the top ten make up around 0.74% of the sample. Input material: PBMCs. The source is a woman between 40 and 50 years old in good health and CMV-seronegative.

The chain joins TRBV12-5 to TRBJ1-2; no clear D gene. V lost 0 bases to trimming and J lost 0 bases, with 11 bases between them. CDR3 length: 16 residues. Germline V gives CDR1 LGHNT, CDR2 FRNRAP. This CDR3 is CASGLVLFGANYGYTF. The DNA for the CDR3 is TGTGCTAGTGGTTTGGTACTGTTCGGTGCTAACTATGGCTACACCTTC. The entire variable domain, with the rest obtained from reference TRBV12-5 and TRBJ1-2, is as follows: DARVTQTPRHKVTEMGQEVTMRCQPILGHNTVFWYRQTMMQGLELLAYFRNRAPLDDSGMPKDRFSAEMPDATLATLKIQPSEPRDSAVYFCASGLVLFGANYGYTFGSGTRLTVV.

The genes are TRBV5-6 and TRBJ2-5; D call uncertain. CDR1 SGHDT and CDR2 YYEEEE come from the germline V gene. Trimming pared 0 bases from V and 4 bases from J, leaving 10 bases between. This CDR3 is built from 14 residues. In DNA, the CDR3 is TGTGCCAGCAGCTTGGGGCTAGACCCAGAGACCCAGTACTTC. Its protein product is CASSLGLDPETQYF.

The chain links TRBV11-3 to TRBJ2-2; 10 positions match TRBD2. V dropped 2 bases and J dropped 6; count of bases not matched to a gene: 3. There are 15 residues in the CDR3. Per germline, CDR1 SGHNT and CDR2 YENEEA. The CDR3 region has the DNA TGTGCCAGCAGCTTAAGTAGCGGGGGGTCCGGGGAGCTGTTTTTT. Its translation: CASSLSSGGSGELFF.

The chain links TRBV9 to TRBJ2-3; D is undetermined. Germline lookup yields CDR1 SGDLS and CDR2 YYNGEE. The CDR3 sequence is 14 residues long. Trimming removed 0 bases from V and 0 bases from J, with 5 bases in between. In DNA form, the CDR3 reads TGTGCCAGCAGCGTAGTAGCTAGCACAGATACGCAGTATTTT. It specifies CASSVVASTDTQYF.

The rearrangement joins TRBV15 to TRBJ2-5; 12 bases fit TRBD2. The DNA end favors TRBJ2-7, so the J call may be wrong. Germline values: CDR1 LNHNV, CDR2 YYDKDF (reference sequence). The CDR3 is 14 amino acids. The CDR3 DNA follows: TGTGCCACCACCCCGACTAGCGGGAGCTACGAGCAGTACTTC. Translating gives CATTPTSGSYEQYF.

This clone occurred once. The chain links TRBV6-5 to TRBJ1-1; possible D gene TRBD1, 6 bases. CDR3 length: 13 amino acids. Germline CDR1 MNHEY, CDR2 SVGAGI. The ends were cut back, 7 bases at V and 6 bases at J, with 15 bases in the middle. The chain's CDR3 is CASKGEGTPEAFF. The CDR3 DNA is TGTGCCAGCAAGGGGGAAGGCACCCCTGAAGCTTTCTTT.

V usage is TRBV30 and J usage is TRBJ1-2; possible D gene TRBD1, 6 bases. The germline V and J ends were trimmed by 0 bases and 6 bases, with 11 bases remaining between them. CDR3 length equals 13 residues. Germline V CDR1 and CDR2: GTSNPN, SVGIG (reference sequence). The CDR3 nucleotides are TGTGCCTGGAGTGTGGGGGGGGCGGATGGCTACACCTTC. It specifies CAWSVGGADGYTF.

The rearrangement joins TRBV18 to TRBJ1-1, with D possibly being TRBD1 (5 bases). Germline V gene lookup returns CDR1 KGHSH and CDR2 LQKENI. The ends were cut back, 4 bases at V and 1 base at J, with 7 bases in the middle. The CDR3 sequence is 13 residues long. CDR3 DNA sequence: TGTGCCAGCTCACGGGGCTCGAACACTGAAGCTTTCTTT. It translates to CASSRGSNTEAFF.

The J gene is TRBJ1-5, the V gene TRBV19; D uncertain. CDR1 and CDR2 (germline): LNHDA, SQIVND (reference sequence). Trimming took 1 base from V and 7 from J, leaving 14 bases between them. This CDR3 has 15 amino acids. The CDR3: CASSIGEAEYQPQHF. In DNA form, the CDR3 reads TGTGCCAGTAGTATAGGGGAGGCAGAGTACCAGCCCCAGCATTTT.